The 26 T cell receptor beta chains in this list originate from one sample, sequenced in a study of tumor and adjacent non-tumor tissue in lung cancer. The template was RNA from unsorted bulk tissue. A modified ARM-PCR protocol with three rounds of nested PCR amplified TCRbeta. Via MiXCR, TCRdb re-called the multiplex PCR reads, giving one row per CDR3 protein. The table records fewer than 85,000 distinct CDR3 sequences, about three quarters of them present only once. Sequencing used lung tumor tissue. All receptors come from a man aged 60 to 75 with non-small cell lung cancer.

This clonotype was recorded a few times. A read error may be the cause here, since a much bigger clone is one base away. The chain is built from TRBV6-1 and TRBJ2-5; 12 bases are a match to TRBD2. The CDR3 length is 14 residues. The germline V gene encodes CDR1 MNHNS and CDR2 SASEGT. Here the CDR3 DNA reads TGTGCCACCTCCCCGACTAGCGGGAGAGAGATCCAGTACTTC. Translation gives CATSPTSGREIQYF.

In regard to this clonotype: The junction does not match germline at one end; this may be a read error. The chain combines TRBV20-1 with TRBJ2-1; D not certain. The CDR3 extends over 12 amino acids. The germline V gene encodes CDR1 DFQATT and CDR2 SNEGSKA (reference sequence). The CDR3 is CSARTLVNEQLF. The CDR3 coding sequence is TGCAGTGCTAGAACCCTAGTAAATGAGCAGCTCTTC.

J is TRBJ1-5 and V is TRBV10-3; D remains ambiguous. Germline V gene lookup returns CDR1 ENHRY and CDR2 SYGVKD. Trimming shortened V by 3 bases and J by 7 bases, and 13 bases separated the two germline ends. This CDR3 is 14 amino acids long. In DNA form, the CDR3 reads TGTGCCATCAGTGATGCGGGGAGAACACAGCCCCAGCATTTT. This codes for CAISDAGRTQPQHF.

The V and J genes are TRBV20-1 and TRBJ1-1; D is unclear. The germline V gene encodes CDR1 DFQATT and CDR2 SNEGSKA (reference sequence). The CDR3 runs 12 residues. The CDR3 loop reads CCVPSSGSEAFF. The CDR3 DNA reads as TGCTGTGTCCCCTCTAGTGGGTCTGAAGCTTTCTTT.

Details on this clonotype: An end of the junction does not agree with germline; a read error may underlie this. The V call is TRBV6-5, the J call TRBJ2-5; TRBD2 is a possible D gene (5 bases). The CDR3 sequence is 13 residues long. CDR1 is MNHEY, CDR2 SVGAGI, per germline. The CDR3 region is CTSKGTARGTQYF. CDR3 coding DNA: TGTACCAGCAAAGGAACGGCCCGGGGGACCCAGTACTTC.

The gene calls are TRBV6-1 and TRBJ2-5; 9 bases match TRBD2. Germline CDR1 reads MNHNS; CDR2 reads SASEGT. The CDR3 contains 14 residues. J gave up 13 bases and V 11 bases, and 20 bases lay outside the gene matches. Here the CDR3 DNA reads TGTGCCGTTAGCGGGAGACCGGCACAAGAGACCAGGTACTTC. Translation gives CAVSGRPAQETRYF.

The chain links TRBV29-1 to TRBJ1-2; the D is unclear. V was shortened by 3 bases and J by 5 bases, with 10 bases between the two germline ends. The CDR3 covers 12 residues. Germline V CDR1 and CDR2: SQVTM, ANQGSEA. CDR3 sequence (DNA): TGCAGCGTTGAGACGTCGAAATATGGCTACACCTTC. Amino acids: CSVETSKYGYTF.

A word on this clonotype: As the CDR3 is not closed by the conserved phenylalanine or tryptophan, this likely results from a read error. V is TRBV20-1 and J is TRBJ2-5; the D is unclear. The ends were cut back, 2 bases at V and 2 bases at J, with 18 bases in the middle. CDR1 is DFQATT, CDR2 SNEGSKA, per germline (reference sequence). The length of the CDR3 is 16 residues. Here the CDR3 reads CSARRIHQTQQETQYS. DNA of the CDR3: TGCAGTGCTAGACGGATCCACCAGACGCAGCAAGAGACCCAGTACTCC.

About this clonotype itself: Since no conserved phenylalanine or tryptophan closes the CDR3, a read error is the likely cause. J is TRBJ1-2 and V is TRBV6-1; 8 bases match TRBD1. The length of the CDR3 is 14 residues. Germline CDR1 MNHNS, CDR2 SASEGT. Here the CDR3 DNA reads TGTGCCAGCAGTGGAACACAGGGGGACTATGGATACACCCTC. It codes for CASSGTQGDYGYTL.

As to this clonotype: The junction differs from germline at one of its ends, possibly a read error. DNA of the CDR3: TGCACCAGCAGCTTGGATTCAGGGGGCAGGACTGAAGCTTTCTTT. Protein sequence: CTSSLDSGGRTEAFF. The V call is TRBV5-1, the J call TRBJ1-1, with 8 nucleotides matching TRBD1. The CDR3 sequence is 15 residues long. Germline-derived CDR1 and CDR2 are SGHRS and YFSETQ. Supplemented by reference TRBV5-1 and TRBJ1-1, the full variable domain reads KAGVTQTPRYLIKTRGQQVTLSCSPISGHRSVSWYQQTPGQGLQFLFEYFSETQRNKGNFPGRFSGRQFSNSRSEMNVSTLELGDSALYLCTSSLDSGGRTEAFFGQGTRLTVV.

The chain carries TRBV6-1 and TRBJ2-6, with D perhaps assigned TRBD1 or TRBD2 (5 bases each). The length of the CDR3 is 15 residues. Germline loops: CDR1 MNHNS, CDR2 SASEGT. The CDR3 coding sequence is TGTGCTAGCGACGTGTCAGGGACTGGGGCCAACGTCCTGACTTTC. It specifies CASDVSGTGANVLTF.

Details on this clonotype: One end of the junction varies from germline; a read error may be responsible. The V call is TRBV5-4, the J call TRBJ2-5; D is perhaps TRBD1 (6 bases). The germline V gene has CDR1 SGHNT and CDR2 YYREEE (reference sequence). The CDR3 is 13 residues long. CDR3 bases: TGTCCCAGCATCCTGGACAGAGAAGAGACCCAGTACTTC. Amino acid sequence: CPSILDREETQYF.

This clonotype was found many times. V usage is TRBV20-1 and J usage is TRBJ2-1; D call uncertain. The CDR3 spans 13 residues. The V end was cut by 3 bases, the J end by 10 bases, with 16 bases between. Germline V gene sequence: CDR1 DFQATT, CDR2 SNEGSKA (reference sequence). CDR3 loop: CSASIFTRPEQFF. The CDR3 DNA follows: TGCAGTGCTAGTATATTCACTCGGCCCGAGCAGTTCTTC.

In regard to this clonotype: Sequence at one end of the junction differs from germline and may be a read error. The genes are TRBV12-3 or TRBV12-4 and TRBJ2-1, with 7 bases matching TRBD1. CDR3 length: 15 amino acids. The CDR3 here is CASSRDRVAEDEQLF. CDR3 in DNA: TGTGCCAGTAGCCGAGACAGGGTTGCTGAGGATGAGCAGTTATTC.

This CDR3 reads CSVRPGQAISNQPQHF. DNA for the CDR3: TGCAGTGTTAGGCCTGGACAGGCAATTAGCAATCAGCCCCAGCATTTT. This chain uses TRBV20-1 with TRBJ1-5; 7 bases are a match to TRBD1. The CDR3 consists of 16 residues. Germline CDR1 reads DFQATT; CDR2 reads SNEGSKA (reference sequence). V trimming: 7 bases; J trimming: 0 bases; junction bases outside the gene matches: 12.

Remarks on this clonotype: Its ends do not fully match the called genes, so a read error is possible. The V gene is TRBV5-6, the J gene TRBJ2-1; 15 nucleotides line up with TRBD2. The CDR3 runs 18 residues. CDR1 is SGHDT and CDR2 is YYEEEE in the germline V gene. CDR3 DNA: TGTGCCAGCAACTTGGGGACTAGCGGGAGGAGCTCATACAATGAGCAGTTCTTC. Residues: CASNLGTSGRSSYNEQFF.

About this clonotype: Since the CDR3 does not end with the conserved phenylalanine or tryptophan, this likely comes from a read error. The chain employs TRBV29-1 and TRBJ2-5; TRBD2 is a possible D gene (5 bases). Germline CDR1 reads SQVTM; CDR2 reads ANQGSEA. The CDR3 runs to 10 residues. The CDR3 DNA reads TGTAGCGTTGCCGAGGAGACCCAGTACTCC. Its protein is CSVAEETQYS.

In its sample, this clonotype was seen a few times. A much bigger clone sits one base away, suggesting this may be a read error. The gene calls are TRBV29-1 and TRBJ1-1; a possible D gene is TRBD1 (6 bases). CDR1 SQVTM and CDR2 ANQGSEA come from the germline V gene. There are 13 residues in the CDR3. The CDR3 is CSASGATNNEAFF. DNA of the CDR3: TGCAGCGCCTCAGGGGCCACGAACAATGAAGCTTTCTTT.

This chain connects TRBV28 to TRBJ2-7; 7 nucleotides align to TRBD2. This CDR3 contains 13 residues. Germline loops: CDR1 MDHEN, CDR2 SYDVKM. Trimming cost V 10 bases and J 8 bases; bases outside gene matches: 14. For the CDR3, the DNA is TGTGCCATCGGCCGCGGGGGAAAGGGGAAGCAGTACTTC. This encodes CAIGRGGKGKQYF. Looking up the rest from reference TRBV28 and TRBJ2-7 gives the full variable domain: DVKVTQSSRYLVKRTGEKVFLECVQDMDHENMFWYRQDPGLGLRLIYFSYDVKMKEKGDIPEGYSVSREKKERFSLILESASTNQTSMYLCAIGRGGKGKQYFGPGTRLTVT.

Remarks on this clonotype: Germline is not matched at one junction end, which may reflect a read error. The rearrangement joins TRBV5-5 to TRBJ2-5; D is perhaps TRBD2 (6 bases). CDR1 is SGHKS, CDR2 YYEKEE, per germline (reference sequence). The CDR3 runs 14 residues. CDR3: CASSLMASEETQYF. The CDR3 nucleotides read TGTGCCAGCAGCTTGATGGCTAGCGAGGAGACTCAGTACTTC.

A note on this clonotype: Mismatch with germline at one junction end may stem from a read error. V and J are TRBV20-1 and TRBJ2-7; D assignment may be TRBD1 or TRBD2 (5 bases each). Germline V CDR1 and CDR2: DFQATT, SNEGSKA (reference sequence). This CDR3 region has 13 residues. CDR3 loop: CSARGREYYVQYF. The CDR3 DNA sequence: TGTAGTGCTAGGGGACGGGAATACTACGTGCAGTACTTC.

Of note for this clonotype: This may stem from a read error, because a much larger clone lies one nucleotide away. The V and J genes are TRBV5-6 and TRBJ2-1; no clear D gene. The germline V gene has CDR1 SGHDT and CDR2 YYEEEE. CDR3 length: 15 residues. The ends were cut back, 0 bases at V and 2 bases at J, with 9 bases in the middle. For the CDR3, the DNA is TGTGCCAGCAGCTTGGTGGTGCCTGCCTACAATGAGCAGTTCTTC. This translates into CASSLVVPAYNEQFF.

Concerning this clonotype itself: This is likely a read error, given that the CDR3 carries no conserved phenylalanine or tryptophan at its end. The chain combines TRBV20-1 with TRBJ2-7, with unresolved D. This CDR3 has 13 amino acids. CDR1 and CDR2 (germline): DFQATT, SNEGSKA (reference sequence). Trimming shortened V by 3 bases and J by 2 bases, and 11 bases separated the two germline ends. As DNA, the CDR3 is TGCAGTGCTAGGCTCGCCGGCACCTACGAGCAGTACTCC. It codes for CSARLAGTYEQYS.

To note about this clonotype: An end of the junction does not agree with germline; a read error may underlie this. The chain joins TRBV20-1 to TRBJ2-7; tentative D call: TRBD2 (5 bases). CDR1 DFQATT and CDR2 SNEGSKA come from the germline V gene (reference sequence). The CDR3 length is 16 residues. CDR3 in DNA: TGCAGTGCCAGAGACGTTCCCCGGGATGTTACCTACGAGCAGTACTTC. It specifies CSARDVPRDVTYEQYF.

Worth noting for this clonotype: A junction end diverges from the germline sequence, so it may reflect a read error. CDR3 amino acids: CASSFFLAETQYF. CDR3 nucleotides: TGTGCCAGCAGCTTCTTTTTAGCTGAGACCCAGTATTTC. The chain has TRBV5-6 and TRBJ2-5; no definite D call. The germline gives CDR1 SGHDT, CDR2 YYEEEE. This CDR3 region has 13 residues.

The rearrangement links TRBV29-1 to TRBJ2-2; 7 nucleotides line up with TRBD1. The CDR3 runs to 14 residues. CDR1 and CDR2 from the germline V gene are SQVTM and ANQGSEA. The V segment lost 6 bases and the J segment 2 bases; nucleotides outside the gene matches: 6. The CDR3 DNA follows: TGCAGCGTCACCACAGGGGATAACACCGGGGAGCTGTTTTTT. Its protein product is CSVTTGDNTGELFF.